The following is a TCR beta chain sequence with its context. Study processing details: Reference gene primer amplification in the assay estimated nucleated cell counts. Clones were read by immunoSEQ multiplex PCR, and TCRdb kept only the in-frame ones, dropping some. The D gene and trimming were derived from the DNA, and the V and J assignments and clone size from that table. The sample has some 120,000 clones, 81% seen once; the top ten hold 3.5% to 4%. The data were obtained in a study of blood T cell repertoires in COVID-19. Study-level background: The United States, Italy and Spain supplied acute and convalescent COVID-19 samples. T cells, B-cell-depleted T cells, or PBMCs provided the cDNA or gDNA that served as material.

The source of this sequence is a woman aged 45-65 years with acute or convalescent COVID-19. Input material: peripheral blood.

The CDR3 DNA is TGCAGCGTCGGACAGGGGGTAGAGCAGCCCCAGCATTTT. Translated: CSVGQGVEQPQHF. The genes are TRBV29-1 and TRBJ1-5, with 10 bases aligning to TRBD1. There are 13 residues in the CDR3. The trim removed 6 bases at V and 7 bases at J, leaving 6 bases unmatched. Per the germline V gene, CDR1 is SQVTM and CDR2 is ANQGSEA.